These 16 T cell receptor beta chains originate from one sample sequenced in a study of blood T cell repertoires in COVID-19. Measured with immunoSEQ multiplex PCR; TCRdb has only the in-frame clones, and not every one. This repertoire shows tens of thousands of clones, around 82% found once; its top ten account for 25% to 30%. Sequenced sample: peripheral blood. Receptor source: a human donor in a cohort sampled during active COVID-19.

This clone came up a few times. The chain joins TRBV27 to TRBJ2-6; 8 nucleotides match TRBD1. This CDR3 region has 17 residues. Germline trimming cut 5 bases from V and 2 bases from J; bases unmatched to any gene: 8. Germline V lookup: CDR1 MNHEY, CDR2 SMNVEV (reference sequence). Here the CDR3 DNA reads TGTGCCAGCAGTCCACAGGCAGGGGGCCCTGGGGCCAACGTCCTGACTTTC. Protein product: CASSPQAGGPGANVLTF. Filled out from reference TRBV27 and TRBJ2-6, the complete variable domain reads EAQVTQNPRYLITVTGKKLTVTCSQNMNHEYMSWYRQDPGLGLRQIYYSMNVEVTDKGDVPEGYKVSRKEKRNFPLILESPSPNQTSLYFCASSPQAGGPGANVLTFGAGSRLTVL.

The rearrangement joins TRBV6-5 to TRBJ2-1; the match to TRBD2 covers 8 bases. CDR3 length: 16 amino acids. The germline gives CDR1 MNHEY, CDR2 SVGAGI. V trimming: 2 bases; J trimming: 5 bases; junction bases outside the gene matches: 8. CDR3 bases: TGTGCCAGCAGTTACAGCCGGGGGGGCCGGAACAATGAGCAGTTCTTC. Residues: CASSYSRGGRNNEQFF.

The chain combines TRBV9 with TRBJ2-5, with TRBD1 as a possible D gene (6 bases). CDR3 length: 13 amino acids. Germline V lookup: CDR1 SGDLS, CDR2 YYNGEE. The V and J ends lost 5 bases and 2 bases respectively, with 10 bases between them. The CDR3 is CASRGQGQETQYF. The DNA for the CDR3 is TGTGCCAGCAGAGGGCAGGGGCAAGAGACCCAGTACTTC.

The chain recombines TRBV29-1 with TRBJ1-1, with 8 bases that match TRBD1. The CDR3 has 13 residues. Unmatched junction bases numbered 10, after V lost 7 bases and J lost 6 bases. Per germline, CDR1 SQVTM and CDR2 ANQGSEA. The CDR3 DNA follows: TGCAGCGCTACGACAGGGGTGGGTGCTGAAGCTTTCTTT. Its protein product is CSATTGVGAEAFF.

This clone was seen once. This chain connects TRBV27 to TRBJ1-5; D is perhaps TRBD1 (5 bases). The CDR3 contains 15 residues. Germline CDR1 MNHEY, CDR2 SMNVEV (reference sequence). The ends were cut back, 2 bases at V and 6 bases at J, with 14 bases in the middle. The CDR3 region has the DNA TGTGCCAGCAGTTTAAGTCGGGACTTAAGTCAGCCCCAGCATTTT. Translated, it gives CASSLSRDLSQPQHF.

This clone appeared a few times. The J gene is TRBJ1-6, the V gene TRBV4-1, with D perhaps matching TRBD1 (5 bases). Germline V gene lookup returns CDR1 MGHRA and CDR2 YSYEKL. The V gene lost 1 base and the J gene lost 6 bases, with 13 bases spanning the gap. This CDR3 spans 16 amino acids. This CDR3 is CASSQGLLGGNSPLHF. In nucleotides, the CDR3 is TGCGCCAGCAGCCAAGGCCTCTTGGGGGGTAATTCACCCCTCCACTTT.

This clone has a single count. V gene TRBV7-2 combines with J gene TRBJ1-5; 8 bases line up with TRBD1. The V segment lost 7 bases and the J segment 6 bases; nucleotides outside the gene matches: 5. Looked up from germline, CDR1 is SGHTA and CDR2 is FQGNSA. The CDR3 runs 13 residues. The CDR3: CASNTGGRQPQHF. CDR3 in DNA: TGTGCCAGCAACACAGGGGGACGTCAGCCCCAGCATTTT.

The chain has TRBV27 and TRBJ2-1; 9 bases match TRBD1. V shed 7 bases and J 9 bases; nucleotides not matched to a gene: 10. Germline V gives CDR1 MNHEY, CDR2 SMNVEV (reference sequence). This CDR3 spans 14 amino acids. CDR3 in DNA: TGTGCCAGCAAAGCGGACAGGGGACAGGGTGAGCAGTTCTTC. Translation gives CASKADRGQGEQFF.

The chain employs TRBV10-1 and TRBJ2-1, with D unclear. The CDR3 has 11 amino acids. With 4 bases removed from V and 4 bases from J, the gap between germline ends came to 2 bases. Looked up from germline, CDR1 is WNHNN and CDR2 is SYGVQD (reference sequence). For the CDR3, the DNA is TGCGCCAGCAGTGCATACAATGAGCAGTTCTTC. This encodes CASSAYNEQFF.

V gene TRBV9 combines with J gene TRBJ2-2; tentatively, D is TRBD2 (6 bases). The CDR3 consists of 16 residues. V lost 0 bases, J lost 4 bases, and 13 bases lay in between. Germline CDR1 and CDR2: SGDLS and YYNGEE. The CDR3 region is CASSVAAGRLTGELFF. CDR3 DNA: TGTGCCAGCAGCGTAGCTGCGGGGCGCCTCACCGGGGAGCTGTTTTTT.

The CDR3 region has the DNA TGTGCCAGCAGGTACGGACAGATCACCGGGGAGCTGTTTTTT. Residues: CASRYGQITGELFF. The chain has TRBV6-2 or TRBV6-3 and TRBJ2-2, with D possibly matching TRBD1 (6 bases). CDR1 and CDR2 from the germline V gene are MNHEY and SVGEGT. The CDR3 covers 14 residues. V dropped 6 bases and J dropped 4 bases, with 12 bases sitting between them.

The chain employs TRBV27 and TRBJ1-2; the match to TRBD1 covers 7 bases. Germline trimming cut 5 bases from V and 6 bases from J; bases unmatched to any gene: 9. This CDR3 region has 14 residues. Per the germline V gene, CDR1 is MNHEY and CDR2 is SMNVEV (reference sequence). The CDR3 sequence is CASSLYRGKDGYTF. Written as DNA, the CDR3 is TGTGCCAGCAGTCTATACAGGGGAAAGGATGGCTACACCTTC.

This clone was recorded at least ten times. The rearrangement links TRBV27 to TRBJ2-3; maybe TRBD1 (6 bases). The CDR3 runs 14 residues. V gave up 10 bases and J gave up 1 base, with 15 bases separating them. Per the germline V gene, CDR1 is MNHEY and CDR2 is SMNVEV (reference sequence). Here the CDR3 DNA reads TGTGCCATTGGGGGCGACGGTCGCACAGATACGCAGTATTTT. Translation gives CAIGGDGRTDTQYF.

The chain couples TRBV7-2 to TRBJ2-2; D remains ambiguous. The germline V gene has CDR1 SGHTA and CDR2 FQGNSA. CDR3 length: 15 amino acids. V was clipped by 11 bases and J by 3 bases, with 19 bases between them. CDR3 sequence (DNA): TGTGCCCCTCTTTGGCGCAGCGTTTACACCGGGGAGCTGTTTTTT. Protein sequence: CAPLWRSVYTGELFF.

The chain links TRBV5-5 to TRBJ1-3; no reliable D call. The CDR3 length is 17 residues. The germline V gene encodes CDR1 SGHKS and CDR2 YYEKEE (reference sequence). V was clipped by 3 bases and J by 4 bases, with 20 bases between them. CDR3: CASSSTPVGVLGNTIYF. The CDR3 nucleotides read TGTGCCAGCAGCTCAACTCCGGTAGGAGTGTTAGGAAACACCATATATTTT.

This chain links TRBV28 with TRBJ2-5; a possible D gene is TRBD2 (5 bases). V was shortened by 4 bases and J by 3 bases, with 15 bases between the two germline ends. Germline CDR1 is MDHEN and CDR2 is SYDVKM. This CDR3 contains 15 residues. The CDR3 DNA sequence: TGTGCCAGCAGTTCGGCCGCGGCGGGCGAAGAGACCCAGTACTTC. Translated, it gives CASSSAAAGEETQYF.